This T cell receptor (beta chain) was identified in a study of blood T cell repertoires in COVID-19. The protocol was immunoSEQ multiplex PCR, while the TCRdb copy is restricted to in-frame clones and leaves out a portion. Among about 120,000 clones listed, over 60% were seen once. This receptor was obtained from a woman of 80 years or more with acute or convalescent COVID-19. The sample was peripheral blood.

DNA for the CDR3: TGTGCCAGTATTGACGGGGATTACACCGGGGAGCTGTTTTTT. Its translation is CASIDGDYTGELFF. The chain uses TRBV19 and TRBJ2-2, with D perhaps TRBD2 (5 bases). CDR3 length equals 14 residues. The ends were cut back, 7 bases at V and 3 bases at J, with 12 bases in the middle. Germline V gene sequence: CDR1 LNHDA, CDR2 SQIVND (reference sequence).